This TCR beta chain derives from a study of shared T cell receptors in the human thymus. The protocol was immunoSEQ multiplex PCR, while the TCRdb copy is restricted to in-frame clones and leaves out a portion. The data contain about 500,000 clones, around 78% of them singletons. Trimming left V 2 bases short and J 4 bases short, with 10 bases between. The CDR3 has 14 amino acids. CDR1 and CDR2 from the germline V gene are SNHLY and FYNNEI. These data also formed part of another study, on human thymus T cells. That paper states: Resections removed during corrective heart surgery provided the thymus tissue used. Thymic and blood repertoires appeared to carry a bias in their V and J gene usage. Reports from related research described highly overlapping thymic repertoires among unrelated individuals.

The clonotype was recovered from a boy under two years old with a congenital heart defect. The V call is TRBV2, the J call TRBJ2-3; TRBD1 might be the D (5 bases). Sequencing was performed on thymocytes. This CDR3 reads CASSERRAADTQYF. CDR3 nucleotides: TGTGCCAGCAGTGAACGCAGGGCTGCAGATACGCAGTATTTT.